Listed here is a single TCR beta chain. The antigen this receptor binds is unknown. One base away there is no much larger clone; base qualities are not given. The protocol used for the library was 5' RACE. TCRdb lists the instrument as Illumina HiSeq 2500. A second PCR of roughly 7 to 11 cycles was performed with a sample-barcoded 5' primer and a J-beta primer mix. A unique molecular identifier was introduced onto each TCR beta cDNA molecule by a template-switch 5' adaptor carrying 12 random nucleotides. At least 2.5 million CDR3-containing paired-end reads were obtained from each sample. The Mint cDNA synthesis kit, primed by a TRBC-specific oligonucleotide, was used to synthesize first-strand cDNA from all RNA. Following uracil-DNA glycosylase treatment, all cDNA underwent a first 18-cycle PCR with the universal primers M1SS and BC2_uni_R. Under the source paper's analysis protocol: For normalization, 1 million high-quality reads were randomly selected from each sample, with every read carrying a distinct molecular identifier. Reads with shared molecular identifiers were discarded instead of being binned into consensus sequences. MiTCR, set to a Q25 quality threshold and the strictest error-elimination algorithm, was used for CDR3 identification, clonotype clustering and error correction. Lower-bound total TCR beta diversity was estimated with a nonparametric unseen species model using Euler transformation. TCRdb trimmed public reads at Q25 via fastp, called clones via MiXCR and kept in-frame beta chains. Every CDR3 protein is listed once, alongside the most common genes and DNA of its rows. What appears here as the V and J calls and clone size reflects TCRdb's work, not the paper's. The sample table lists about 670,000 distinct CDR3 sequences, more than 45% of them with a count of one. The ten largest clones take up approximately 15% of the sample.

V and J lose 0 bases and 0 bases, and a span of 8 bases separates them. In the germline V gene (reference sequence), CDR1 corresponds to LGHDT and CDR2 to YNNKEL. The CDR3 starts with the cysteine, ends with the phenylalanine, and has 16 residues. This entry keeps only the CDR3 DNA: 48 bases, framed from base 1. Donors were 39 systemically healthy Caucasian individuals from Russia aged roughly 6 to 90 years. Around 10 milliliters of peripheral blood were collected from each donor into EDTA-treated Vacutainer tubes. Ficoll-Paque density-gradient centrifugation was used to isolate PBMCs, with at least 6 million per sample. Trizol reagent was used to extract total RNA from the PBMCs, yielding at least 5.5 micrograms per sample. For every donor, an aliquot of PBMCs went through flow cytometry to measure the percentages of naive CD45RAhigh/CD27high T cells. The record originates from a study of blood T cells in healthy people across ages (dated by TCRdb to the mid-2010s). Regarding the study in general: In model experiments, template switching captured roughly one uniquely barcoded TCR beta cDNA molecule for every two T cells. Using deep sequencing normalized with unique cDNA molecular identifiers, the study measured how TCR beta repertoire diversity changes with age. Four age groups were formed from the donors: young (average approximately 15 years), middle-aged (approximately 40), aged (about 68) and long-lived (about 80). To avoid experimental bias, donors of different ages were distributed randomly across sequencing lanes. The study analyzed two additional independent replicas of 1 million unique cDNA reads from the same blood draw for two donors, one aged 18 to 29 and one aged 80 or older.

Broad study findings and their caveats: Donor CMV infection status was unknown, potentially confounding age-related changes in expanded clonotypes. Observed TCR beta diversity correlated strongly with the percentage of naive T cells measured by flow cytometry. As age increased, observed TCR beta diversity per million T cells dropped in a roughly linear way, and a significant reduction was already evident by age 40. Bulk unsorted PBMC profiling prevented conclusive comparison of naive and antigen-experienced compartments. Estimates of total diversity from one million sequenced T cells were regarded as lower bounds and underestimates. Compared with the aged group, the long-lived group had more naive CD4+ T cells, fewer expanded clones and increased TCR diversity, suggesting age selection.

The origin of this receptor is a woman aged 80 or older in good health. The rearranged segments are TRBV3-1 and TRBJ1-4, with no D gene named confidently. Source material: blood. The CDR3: CASSQDRISTNEKLFF. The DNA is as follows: TGTGCCAGCAGCCAAGATCGCATTTCAACTAATGAAAAACTGTTTTTT.